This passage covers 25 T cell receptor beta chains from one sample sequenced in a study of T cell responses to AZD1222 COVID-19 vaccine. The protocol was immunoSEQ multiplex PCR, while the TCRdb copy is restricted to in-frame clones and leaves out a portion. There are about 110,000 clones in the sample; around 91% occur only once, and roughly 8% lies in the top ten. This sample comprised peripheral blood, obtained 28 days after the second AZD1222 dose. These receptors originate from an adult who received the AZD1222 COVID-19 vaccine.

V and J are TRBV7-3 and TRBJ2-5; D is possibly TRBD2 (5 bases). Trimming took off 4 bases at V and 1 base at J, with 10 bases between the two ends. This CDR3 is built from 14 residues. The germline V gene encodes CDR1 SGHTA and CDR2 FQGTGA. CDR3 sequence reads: CASSSAGAQETQYF. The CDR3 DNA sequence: TGTGCCAGCAGCTCCGCGGGCGCCCAAGAGACCCAGTACTTC.

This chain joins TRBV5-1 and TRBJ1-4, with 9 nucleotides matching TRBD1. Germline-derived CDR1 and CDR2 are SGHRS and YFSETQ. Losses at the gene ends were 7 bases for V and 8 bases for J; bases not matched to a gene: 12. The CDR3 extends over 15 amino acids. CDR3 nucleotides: TGCGCCAGCCAGTTCGGACAGGGGATATGGGAAAAACTGTTTTTT. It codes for CASQFGQGIWEKLFF.

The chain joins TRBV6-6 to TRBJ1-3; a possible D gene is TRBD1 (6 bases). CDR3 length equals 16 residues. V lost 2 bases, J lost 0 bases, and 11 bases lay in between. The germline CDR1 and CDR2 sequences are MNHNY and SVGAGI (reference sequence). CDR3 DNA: TGTGCCAGCAGTTACCACGAGACAGGCTCTGGAAACACCATATATTTT. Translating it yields CASSYHETGSGNTIYF.

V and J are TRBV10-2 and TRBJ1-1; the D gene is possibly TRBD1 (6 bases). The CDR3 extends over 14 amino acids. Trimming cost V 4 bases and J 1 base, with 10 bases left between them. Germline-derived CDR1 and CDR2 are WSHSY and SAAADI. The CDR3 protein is CASSARGGNTEAFF. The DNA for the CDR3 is TGCGCCAGCAGTGCCAGGGGTGGGAACACTGAAGCTTTCTTT.

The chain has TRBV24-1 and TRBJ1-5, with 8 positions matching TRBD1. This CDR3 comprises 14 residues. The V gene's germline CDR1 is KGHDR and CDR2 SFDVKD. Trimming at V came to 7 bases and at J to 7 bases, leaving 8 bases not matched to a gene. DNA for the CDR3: TGTGCCACCAGCAACCCAGGGGGCGGGCAGCCCCAGCATTTT. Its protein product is CATSNPGGGQPQHF.

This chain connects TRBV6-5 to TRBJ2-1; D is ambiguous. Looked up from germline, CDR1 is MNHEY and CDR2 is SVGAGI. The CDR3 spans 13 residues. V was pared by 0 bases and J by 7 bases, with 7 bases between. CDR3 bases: TGTGCCAGCAGTTACTCGGTGGGGAATGAGCAGTTCTTC. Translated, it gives CASSYSVGNEQFF.

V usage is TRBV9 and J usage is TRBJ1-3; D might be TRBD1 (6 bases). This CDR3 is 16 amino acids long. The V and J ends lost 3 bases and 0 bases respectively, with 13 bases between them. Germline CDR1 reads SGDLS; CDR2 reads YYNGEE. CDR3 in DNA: TGTGCCAGCAGCGCTAATGGGGGGCTCTCTGGAAACACCATATATTTT. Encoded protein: CASSANGGLSGNTIYF. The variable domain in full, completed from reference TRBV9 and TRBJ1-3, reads DSGVTQTPKHLITATGQRVTLRCSPRSGDLSVYWYQQSLDQGLQFLIQYYNGEERAKGNILERFSAQQFPDLHSELNLSSLELGDSALYFCASSANGGLSGNTIYFGEGSWLTVV.

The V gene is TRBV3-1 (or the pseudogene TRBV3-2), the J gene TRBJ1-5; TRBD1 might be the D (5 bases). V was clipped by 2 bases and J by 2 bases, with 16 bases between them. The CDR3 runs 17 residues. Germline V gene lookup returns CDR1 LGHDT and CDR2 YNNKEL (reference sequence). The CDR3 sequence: CASSQSGQGRGNQPQHF. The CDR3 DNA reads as TGTGCCAGCAGCCAATCTGGGCAGGGTCGTGGCAATCAGCCCCAGCATTTT.

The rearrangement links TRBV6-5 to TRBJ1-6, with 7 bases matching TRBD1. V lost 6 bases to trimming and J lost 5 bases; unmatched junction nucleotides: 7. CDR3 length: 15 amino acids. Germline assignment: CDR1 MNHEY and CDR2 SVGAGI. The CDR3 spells CASRPSGQNNSPLHF. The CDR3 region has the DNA TGTGCCAGCAGACCGTCGGGACAGAATAATTCACCCCTCCACTTT.

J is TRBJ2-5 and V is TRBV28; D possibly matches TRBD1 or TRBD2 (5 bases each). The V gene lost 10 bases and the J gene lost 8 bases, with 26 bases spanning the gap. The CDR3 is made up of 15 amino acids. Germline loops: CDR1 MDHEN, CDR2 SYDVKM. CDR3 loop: CATIRSGTSKATQYF. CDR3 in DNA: TGTGCCACCATCCGTTCCGGGACGTCAAAAGCTACCCAGTACTTC.

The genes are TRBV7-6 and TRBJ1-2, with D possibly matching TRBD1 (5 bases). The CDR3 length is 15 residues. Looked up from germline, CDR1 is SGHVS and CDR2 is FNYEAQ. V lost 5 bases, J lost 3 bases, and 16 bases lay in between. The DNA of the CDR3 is TGTGCCAGCAGCGACCGACAGCAAGGGGACTATGGCTACACCTTC. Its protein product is CASSDRQQGDYGYTF.

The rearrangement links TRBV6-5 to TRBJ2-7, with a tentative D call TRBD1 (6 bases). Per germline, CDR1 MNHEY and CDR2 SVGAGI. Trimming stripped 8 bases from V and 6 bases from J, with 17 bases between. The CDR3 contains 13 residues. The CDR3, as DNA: TGTGCCAGCCTCAGGGGAGCCTGGAGCGAGCAGTACTTC. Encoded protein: CASLRGAWSEQYF.

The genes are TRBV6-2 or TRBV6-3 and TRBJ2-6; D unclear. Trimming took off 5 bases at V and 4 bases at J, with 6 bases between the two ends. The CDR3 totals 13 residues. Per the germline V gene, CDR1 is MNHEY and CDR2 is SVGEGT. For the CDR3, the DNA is TGTGCCAGCAGTAACGACGGGGCCAACGTCCTGACTTTC. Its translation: CASSNDGANVLTF.

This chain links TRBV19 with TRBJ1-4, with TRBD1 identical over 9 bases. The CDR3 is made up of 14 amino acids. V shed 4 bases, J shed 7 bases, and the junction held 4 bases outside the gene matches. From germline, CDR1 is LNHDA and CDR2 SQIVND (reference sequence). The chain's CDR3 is CASSRRDRVEKLFF. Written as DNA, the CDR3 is TGTGCCAGTAGTAGGCGGGACAGGGTTGAAAAACTGTTTTTT.

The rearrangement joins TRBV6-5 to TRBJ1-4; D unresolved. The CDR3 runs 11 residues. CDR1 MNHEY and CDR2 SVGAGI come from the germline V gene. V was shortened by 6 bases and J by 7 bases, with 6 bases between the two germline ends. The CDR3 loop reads CASSISEKLFF. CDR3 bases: TGTGCCAGCAGCATCTCTGAAAAACTGTTTTTT.

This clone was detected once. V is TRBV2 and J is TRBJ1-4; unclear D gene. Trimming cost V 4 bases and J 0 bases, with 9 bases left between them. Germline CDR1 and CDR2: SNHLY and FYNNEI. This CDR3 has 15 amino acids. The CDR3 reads CASSGTPTTNEKLFF. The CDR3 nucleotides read TGTGCCAGCAGTGGGACTCCGACAACTAATGAAAAACTGTTTTTT.

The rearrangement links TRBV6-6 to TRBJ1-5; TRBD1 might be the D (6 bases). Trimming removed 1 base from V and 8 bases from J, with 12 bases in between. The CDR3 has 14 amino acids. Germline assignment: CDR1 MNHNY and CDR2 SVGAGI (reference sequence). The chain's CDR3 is CASSYLGGTEPQHF. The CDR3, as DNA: TGTGCCAGCAGTTACTTAGGGGGAACGGAGCCCCAGCATTTT.

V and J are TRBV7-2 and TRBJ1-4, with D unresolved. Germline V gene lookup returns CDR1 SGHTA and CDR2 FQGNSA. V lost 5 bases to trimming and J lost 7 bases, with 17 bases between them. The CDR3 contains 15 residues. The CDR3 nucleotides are TGTGCCAGCAGCCCACGGGCCGGAGGTAGTGAAAAACTGTTTTTT. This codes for CASSPRAGGSEKLFF. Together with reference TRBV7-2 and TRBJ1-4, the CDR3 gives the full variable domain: GAGVSQSPSNKVTEKGKDVELRCDPISGHTALYWYRQSLGQGLEFLIYFQGNSAPDKSGLPSDRFSAERTGGSVSTLTIQRTQQEDSAVYLCASSPRAGGSEKLFFGSGTQLSVL.

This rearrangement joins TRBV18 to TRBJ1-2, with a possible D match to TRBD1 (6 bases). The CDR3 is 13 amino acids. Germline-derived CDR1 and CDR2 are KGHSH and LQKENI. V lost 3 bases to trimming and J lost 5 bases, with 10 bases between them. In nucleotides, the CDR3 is TGTGCCAGCTCACCTGACAGGAAATATGGCTACACCTTC. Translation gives CASSPDRKYGYTF.

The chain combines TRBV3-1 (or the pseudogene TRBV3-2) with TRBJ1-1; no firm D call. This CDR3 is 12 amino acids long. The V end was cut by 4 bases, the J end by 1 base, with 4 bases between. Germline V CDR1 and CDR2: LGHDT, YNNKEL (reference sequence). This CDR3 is CASSRSNTEAFF. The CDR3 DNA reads TGTGCCAGCAGCCGCTCGAACACTGAAGCTTTCTTT.

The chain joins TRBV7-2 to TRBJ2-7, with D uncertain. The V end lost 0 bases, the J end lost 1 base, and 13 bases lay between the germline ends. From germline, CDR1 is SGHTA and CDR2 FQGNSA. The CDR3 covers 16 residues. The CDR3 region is CASSLADRAASYEQYF. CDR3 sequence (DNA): TGTGCCAGCAGCTTAGCAGATAGGGCAGCTTCCTACGAGCAGTACTTC.

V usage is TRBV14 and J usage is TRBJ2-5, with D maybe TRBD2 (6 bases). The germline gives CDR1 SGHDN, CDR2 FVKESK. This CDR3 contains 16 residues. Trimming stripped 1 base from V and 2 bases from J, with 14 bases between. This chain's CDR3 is CASSQGVGGEQETQYF. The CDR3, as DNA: TGTGCCAGCAGCCAAGGGGTTGGCGGGGAACAAGAGACCCAGTACTTC.

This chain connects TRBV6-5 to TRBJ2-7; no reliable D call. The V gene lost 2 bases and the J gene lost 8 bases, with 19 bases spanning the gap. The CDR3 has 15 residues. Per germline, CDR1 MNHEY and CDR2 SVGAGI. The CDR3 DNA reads TGTGCCAGCAGTTACACCCCTCGCGTGCTGTTCAAGCAGTACTTC. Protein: CASSYTPRVLFKQYF.

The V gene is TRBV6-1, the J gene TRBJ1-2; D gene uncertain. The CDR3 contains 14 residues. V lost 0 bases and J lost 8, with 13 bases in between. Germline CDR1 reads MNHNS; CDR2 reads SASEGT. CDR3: CASSEARLGYGYTF. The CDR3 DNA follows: TGTGCCAGCAGTGAAGCGCGGCTAGGGTACGGCTACACCTTC.

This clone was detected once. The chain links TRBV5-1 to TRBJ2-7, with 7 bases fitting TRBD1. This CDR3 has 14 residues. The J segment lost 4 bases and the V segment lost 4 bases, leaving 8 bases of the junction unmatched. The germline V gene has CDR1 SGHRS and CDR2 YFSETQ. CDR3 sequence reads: CASSTGQASYEQYF. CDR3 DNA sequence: TGCGCCAGCAGCACCGGACAGGCGTCTTACGAGCAGTACTTC.